Listed below are T cell receptor beta chains from one sample, sequenced in a study of monozygotic twins with cystic fibrosis. The repertoire was sequenced with immunoSEQ multiplex PCR; TCRdb's copy has only in-frame clones and lacks some. The sample has a few thousand clones; about 96% are singletons. Material for sequencing was blood. These receptors originate from a boy aged 2 to 10 with cystic fibrosis. Both conserved end residues are part of each CDR3. Fields, in order: V gene, CDR3 protein.

>TRBV18
CASSPPNNLPYNEQFF
>TRBV7-9
CASSYLETEAFF
>TRBV11-3
CASSSVSGVRRYGYTF
>TRBV6-5
CASSYSYASPYEQYF
>TRBV6-5
CASRSTDRASDTQYF
>TRBV11-3
CASSLHPSARGAFF
>TRBV6-1
CASDLAGGTREQYF
>TRBV6-1
CASIKTGEPLHF
>TRBV27
CASSPGARQGAREKLFF
>TRBV2
CASGAGGRNQPQHF
>TRBV6-5
CASRRGRGDEKLFF
>TRBV2
CASRDWTNYGYTF
>TRBV29-1
CSVVWARSYGYTF
>TRBV5-1
CASSLSAGGPETQYF
>TRBV5-1
CASSLDRGNYHNEQFF
>TRBV5-6
CASSPRLAGGTLRETQYF
>TRBV9
CASSVAGGTQETQYF
>TRBV30
CAWTGQGGGANVLTF
>TRBV10-3
CAISDRTPNSGNTIYF
>TRBV10-3
CAINQTGGCYGYTF
>TRBV13
CASSLGTSRYDTQYF
>TRBV4-3
CASSQRGGSGQPQHF
>TRBV7-2
CASTLLRESPLHF
>TRBV6-5
CASSYSTSEETQYF
>TRBV5-5
CASSWEIGVITEAFF
>TRBV6-6
CASGSNEKLFF
>TRBV4-3
CASSQWWASGGADGELFF
>TRBV11-2
CASDRDQYSEQFF
>TRBV5-1
CASSLFSGNEQYF
>TRBV7-3
CASSSGRTETQYF
>TRBV9
CASSGQGETQYF
>TRBV5-1
CASSPFGYQDLQETQYF
>TRBV30
CAWSGVTEAFF
>TRBV10-2
CASSESLAGGELFF
>TRBV6-5
CASSYSPTRNSPLHF
>TRBV25-1
CASSEGGGGGQPQHF
>TRBV4-1
CASSAQPPPQGAGYTF
>TRBV7-6
CASSLAQETQYF
>TRBV4-2
CASSQFNQGSPDTQYF
>TRBV7-9
CAPFHVSNEQFF
>TRBV2
CASSSGDTQYF
>TRBV7-7
CASSSSADRAKNIQYF
>TRBV14
CASSQELSGEQYF
>TRBV6-1
CASTWQGGTEAFF
>TRBV11-2
CASSPSRAQEEQFF
>TRBV4-1
CASSRTEMNTEAFF
>TRBV12-5
CASGSDTSYNSPLHF
>TRBV29-1
CSVETQGTYEQYF
>TRBV6-6
CASSPQVTKFF
>TRBV29-1
CSVERRWGLTEAFF
>TRBV9
CASSDGTGGFYEAFF
>TRBV27
CASSFRTGSRTDGYTF
>TRBV5-6
CASRWIAGRWENIQYF
>TRBV10-3
CAISELQTHYNEQFF
>TRBV6-5
CASSSSLNTEAFF